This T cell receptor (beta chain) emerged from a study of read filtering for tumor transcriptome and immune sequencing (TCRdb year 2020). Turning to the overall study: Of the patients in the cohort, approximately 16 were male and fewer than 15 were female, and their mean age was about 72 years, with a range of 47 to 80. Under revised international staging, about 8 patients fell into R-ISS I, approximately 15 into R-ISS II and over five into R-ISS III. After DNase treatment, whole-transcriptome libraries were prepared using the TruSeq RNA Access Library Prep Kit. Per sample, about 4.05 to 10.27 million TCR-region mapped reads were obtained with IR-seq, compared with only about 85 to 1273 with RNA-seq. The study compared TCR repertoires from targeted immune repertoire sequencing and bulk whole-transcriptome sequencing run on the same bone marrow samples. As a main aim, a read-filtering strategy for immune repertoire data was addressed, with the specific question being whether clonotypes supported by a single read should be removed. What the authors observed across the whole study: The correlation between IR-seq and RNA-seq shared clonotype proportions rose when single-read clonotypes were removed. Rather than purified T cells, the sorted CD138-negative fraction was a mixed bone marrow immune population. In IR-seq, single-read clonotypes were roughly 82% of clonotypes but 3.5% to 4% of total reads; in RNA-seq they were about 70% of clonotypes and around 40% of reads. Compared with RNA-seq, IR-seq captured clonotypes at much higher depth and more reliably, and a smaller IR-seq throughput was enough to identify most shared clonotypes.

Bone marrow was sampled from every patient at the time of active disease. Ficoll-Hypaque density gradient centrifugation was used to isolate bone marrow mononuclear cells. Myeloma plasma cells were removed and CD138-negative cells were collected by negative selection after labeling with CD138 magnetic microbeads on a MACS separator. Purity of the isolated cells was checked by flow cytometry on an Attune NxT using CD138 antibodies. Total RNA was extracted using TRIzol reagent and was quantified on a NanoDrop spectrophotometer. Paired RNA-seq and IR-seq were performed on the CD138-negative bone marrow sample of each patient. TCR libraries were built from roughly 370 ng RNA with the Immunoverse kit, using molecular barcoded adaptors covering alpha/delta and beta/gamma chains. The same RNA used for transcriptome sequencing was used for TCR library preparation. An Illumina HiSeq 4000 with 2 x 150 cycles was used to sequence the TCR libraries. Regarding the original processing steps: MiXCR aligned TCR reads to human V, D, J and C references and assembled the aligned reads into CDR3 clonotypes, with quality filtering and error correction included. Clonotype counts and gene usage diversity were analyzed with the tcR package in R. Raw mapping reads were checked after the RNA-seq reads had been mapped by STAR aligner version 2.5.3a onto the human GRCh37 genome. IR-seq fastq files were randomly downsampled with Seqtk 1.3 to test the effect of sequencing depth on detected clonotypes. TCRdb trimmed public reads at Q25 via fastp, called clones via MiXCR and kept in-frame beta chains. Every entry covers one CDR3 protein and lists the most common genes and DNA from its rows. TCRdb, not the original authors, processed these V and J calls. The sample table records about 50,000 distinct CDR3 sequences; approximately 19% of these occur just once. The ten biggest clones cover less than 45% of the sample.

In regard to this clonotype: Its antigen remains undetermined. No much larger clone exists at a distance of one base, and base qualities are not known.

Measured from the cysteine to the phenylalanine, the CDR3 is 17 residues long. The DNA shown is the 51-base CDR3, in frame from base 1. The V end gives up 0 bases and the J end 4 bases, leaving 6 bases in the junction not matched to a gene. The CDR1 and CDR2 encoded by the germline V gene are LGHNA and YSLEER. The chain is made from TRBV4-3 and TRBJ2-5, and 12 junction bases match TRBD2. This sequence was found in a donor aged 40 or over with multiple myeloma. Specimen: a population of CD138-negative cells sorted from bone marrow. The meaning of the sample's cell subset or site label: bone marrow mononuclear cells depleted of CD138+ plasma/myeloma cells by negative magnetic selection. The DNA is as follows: TGCGCCAGCAGCCAAGATCCGGCTAGCGGGAGGGTAGAGACCCAGTACTTC. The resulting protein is CASSQDPASGRVETQYF.